This entry describes one T cell receptor beta chain. The data derive from a study of cytomegalovirus exposure and HLA in healthy donors. The data were produced by immunoSEQ multiplex PCR, yet TCRdb's version contains in-frame clones alone and is incomplete. The top ten clones hold roughly 0.83% of a sample with around 350,000 clones, 80% to 90% of them seen once. Unmatched junction bases numbered 3, after V lost 4 bases and J lost 0 bases. CDR1 is SGHAT, CDR2 FQNNGV, per germline. The CDR3 runs 15 residues. This clonotype originated in a woman between 18 and 30 years old in good health and CMV-seronegative. Input material: PBMCs. The chain combines TRBV11-2 with TRBJ2-3; TRBD1 matches at 8 bases. Here the CDR3 reads CASSSRTGSTDTQYF. In DNA, the CDR3 is TGTGCCAGCAGCTCCCGGACAGGGAGCACAGATACGCAGTATTTT.